Listed below are T cell receptor beta chains from one sample, sequenced in a study of blood T cell repertoires in COVID-19. This table comes from immunoSEQ multiplex PCR, and its TCRdb copy is limited to in-frame clones, with some not included. The sample carries roughly 220,000 clones, approximately 86% recorded once. The sample was PBMCs or T cells enriched from blood (not recorded which). Receptor source: a woman aged 50 to 60 with acute COVID-19. Each CDR3 is given with its conserved first and last residue. A D gene is named only where the DNA matches it firmly. Only some rows state a clone size, as once, few, many or a class for expanded clones.

J | size | V | D | CDR3 | DNA
TRBJ1-2 | NA | TRBV27 | TRBD1 | CASSPYRGGYTF | TGTGCCAGCAGTCCATACAGGGGAGGCTACACCTTC
TRBJ2-1 | once | TRBV13 | NA | CASSPGSYNEQFF | TGTGCCAGCAGCCCGGGCTCCTACAATGAGCAGTTCTTC
TRBJ1-4 | NA | TRBV27 | NA | CASRPGGGTNEKLFF | TGTGCCAGCAGGCCAGGCGGGGGAACTAATGAAAAACTGTTTTTT
TRBJ2-5 | NA | TRBV30 | NA | CAWSVGNGLGTGETQYF | TGTGCCTGGAGTGTAGGGAACGGGTTGGGAACAGGGGAGACCCAGTACTTC
TRBJ1-1 | once | TRBV30 | NA | CAWSVTGGTEAFF | TGTGCCTGGAGTGTAACCGGGGGCACTGAAGCTTTCTTT
TRBJ2-1 | NA | TRBV21-1 | NA | CASSMTGKRARDEQFF | TGTGCCAGCAGCATGACAGGGAAGAGGGCTCGGGATGAGCAGTTCTTC
TRBJ1-5 | NA | TRBV21-1 | NA | CASTPGQGASNQPQHF | TGTGCCAGCACCCCGGGACAGGGGGCGAGTAATCAGCCCCAGCATTTT
TRBJ2-7 | NA | TRBV5-1 | TRBD1 | CASSPGGGASYEQYF | TGCGCCAGCAGCCCAGGGGGCGGTGCGTCCTACGAGCAGTACTTC
TRBJ2-1 | NA | TRBV25-1 | TRBD2 | CASRSGREGASEQFF | TGTGCCAGCAGATCGGGGCGGGAGGGCGCGAGCGAGCAGTTCTTC
TRBJ2-7 | few | TRBV28 | TRBD2 | CASSESGDWNDYEQYF | TGTGCCAGCAGTGAAAGCGGGGACTGGAATGACTACGAGCAGTACTTC
TRBJ1-1 | NA | TRBV9 | NA | CASSEGPPGRGTEAFF | TGTGCCAGCAGCGAGGGGCCTCCAGGGAGGGGCACTGAAGCTTTCTTT